Following are 13 T cell receptor beta chains from one sample sequenced in a study of blood T cells in healthy people across ages. A sample-barcoded 5' primer and a J-beta primer mix were used in a second PCR of roughly 6 to 12 cycles. TCRdb fed the 5' RACE reads into MiXCR, producing one record per CDR3 protein. The profile shows 1 million or so distinct CDR3 sequences, roughly a quarter of them singletons. This same sample was also part of a study on T cells of mothers and their children.

Sequencing was performed on blood. The receptors originated from a girl aged 2 to 10 in good health.

The CDR3 spells CASSDAGVGTGELFF. DNA of the CDR3: TGTGCCAGCAGTGACGCGGGGGTGGGAACCGGGGAGCTGTTTTTT. This rearrangement joins TRBV25-1 to TRBJ2-2; 7 bases agree with TRBD2. Germline V lookup: CDR1 MGHDK, CDR2 SYGVNS. This CDR3 has 15 residues. Trimming took 3 bases from V and 5 from J; bases not matched to a gene: 6.

The V call is TRBV29-1, the J call TRBJ2-3; D may be TRBD2 (6 bases). Germline values: CDR1 SQVTM, CDR2 ANQGSEA. The CDR3 contains 15 residues. The V end was cut by 5 bases, the J end by 0 bases, with 15 bases between. CDR3 amino acids: CSVFNKGLSTDTQYF. The DNA of the CDR3 is TGCAGCGTTTTCAACAAGGGACTGAGCACAGATACGCAGTATTTT.

The rearrangement joins TRBV5-5 to TRBJ2-7, with 9 nucleotides matching TRBD1. Germline V gene sequence: CDR1 SGHKS, CDR2 YYEKEE (reference sequence). The CDR3 has 18 residues. Trimming at V came to 4 bases and at J to 4 bases, leaving 18 bases not matched to a gene. CDR3 coding DNA: TGTGCCAGCAGCCAGAGCCAGACAGGGGGTACGTTGTTTTACGAGCAGTACTTC. It is translated as CASSQSQTGGTLFYEQYF. The full variable domain, its missing parts supplied by reference TRBV5-5 and TRBJ2-7, is DAGVTQSPTHLIKTRGQQVTLRCSPISGHKSVSWYQQVLGQGPQFIFQYYEKEERGRGNFPDRFSARQFPNYSSELNVNALLLGDSALYLCASSQSQTGGTLFYEQYFGPGTRLTVT.

The chain joins TRBV29-1 to TRBJ1-1; 9 nucleotides match TRBD1. CDR1 is SQVTM, CDR2 ANQGSEA, per germline. The CDR3 contains 13 residues. V lost 5 bases, J lost 9 bases, and 10 bases stayed unmatched. The CDR3 here is CSVMGTGRRQAFF. The DNA of the CDR3 is TGCAGCGTTATGGGGACAGGGCGGAGGCAAGCTTTCTTT.

The chain couples TRBV7-2 to TRBJ2-1, with D unclear. The end of the DNA aligns better with TRBJ2-5, so the J call may be wrong. The CDR3 spans 14 residues. CDR1 and CDR2 (germline): SGHTA, FQGNSA. The DNA for the CDR3 is TGTGCCAGCAGCATCGATTCCGGTGTTGAGACCCAGTACTTC. Translated, it gives CASSIDSGVETQYF.

The chain combines TRBV12-3 or TRBV12-4 with TRBJ2-5; D remains unclear. Between the trimmed V and J ends, which lost 3 bases and 1 base, there was a span of 15 bases. The length of the CDR3 is 16 residues. CDR3 sequence reads: CASSFGAPVPQETQYF. The CDR3 nucleotides read TGTGCCAGCAGTTTCGGTGCACCCGTTCCCCAAGAGACCCAGTACTTC.

This chain links TRBV11-2 with TRBJ1-1, with D possibly being TRBD1 (6 bases). Germline values: CDR1 SGHAT, CDR2 FQNNGV. The CDR3 is 14 amino acids. Trimming cost V 4 bases and J 1 base, with 10 bases left between them. CDR3 sequence: CASSWGAGNTEAFF. The DNA of the CDR3 is TGTGCCAGCAGCTGGGGGGCAGGGAACACTGAAGCTTTCTTT.

This clonotype was seen only a few times. The rearrangement joins TRBV25-1 to TRBJ2-4, with D maybe TRBD1 (6 bases). The V end was cut by 2 bases, the J end by 0 bases, with 8 bases between. CDR3 length: 15 residues. The germline V gene encodes CDR1 MGHDK and CDR2 SYGVNS. CDR3 sequence reads: CASSEPRGAKNIQYF. In DNA form, the CDR3 reads TGTGCCAGCAGTGAACCCAGGGGAGCCAAAAACATTCAGTACTTC.

The chain joins TRBV5-5 to TRBJ2-1; 12 positions agree with TRBD1. With the DNA end fitting TRBJ2-7 better, the J assignment may be wrong. The CDR3 extends over 18 amino acids. Germline-derived CDR1 and CDR2 are SGHKS and YYEKEE (reference sequence). CDR3 amino acids: CASSLGRWDRGRINEQYF. The CDR3 DNA is TGTGCCAGCAGCTTGGGCAGGTGGGACAGGGGGCGTATCAACGAGCAGTACTTC.

V and J are TRBV7-8 and TRBJ1-5; D remains unclear. Germline-derived CDR1 and CDR2 are SGHVS and FQNEAQ. Deletions cut 6 bases from V and 5 bases from J, with 11 bases between. The CDR3 spans 13 residues. The CDR3 here is CASSFDGYQPQHF. CDR3 nucleotides: TGTGCCAGCAGTTTCGACGGCTATCAGCCCCAGCATTTT.

In its sample, this clonotype was seen a few times. The CDR3, as DNA: TGCAGTGCTAGAGATCGGTCGGGGTATGGCTACACCTTC. This encodes CSARDRSGYGYTF. This rearrangement joins TRBV20-1 to TRBJ1-2; D ambiguous. V was trimmed by 0 bases and J by 5 bases, leaving 10 bases between them. Per the germline V gene, CDR1 is DFQATT and CDR2 is SNEGSKA (reference sequence). CDR3 length equals 13 residues.

The V and J genes are TRBV20-1 and TRBJ2-1; D remains ambiguous. The V and J ends lost 5 bases and 3 bases respectively, with 14 bases between them. The CDR3 length is 14 residues. Germline CDR1 and CDR2: DFQATT and SNEGSKA (reference sequence). The CDR3 nucleotides read TGCAGTGCTTCAGGAATAGCTGGCTACAATGAGCAGTTCTTC. It encodes CSASGIAGYNEQFF.

This clonotype has more than one count but fewer than ten. V and J are TRBV20-1 and TRBJ1-4; the D gene is possibly TRBD1 (5 bases). Germline V gene sequence: CDR1 DFQATT, CDR2 SNEGSKA (reference sequence). Trimming left V 3 bases short and J 8 bases short, with 13 bases between. The CDR3 is made up of 13 amino acids. The CDR3 loop is CSASQGRYEKLFF. CDR3 in DNA: TGCAGTGCTAGTCAGGGACGATACGAAAAACTGTTTTTT.